This T cell receptor (beta chain) was retrieved from a study of blood T cell repertoires in COVID-19. Study as a whole: Specimens from acute and convalescent COVID-19 originated in the United States, Italy and Spain. T cells, B-cell-depleted T cells, or PBMCs supplied cDNA or gDNA.

In the authors' workflow: Amplifying reference gene primers gave estimates of nucleated cell counts. Repertoires were generated with immunoSEQ multiplex PCR, while TCRdb's copy carries only in-frame clones and drops some. V and J calls and clone size are given by that table; D and trimming were obtained from the DNA. The data show tens of thousands of clones, over 75% seen once. CDR3 length: 19 amino acids. Looked up from germline, CDR1 is MNHEY and CDR2 is SVGEGT. After removal of 0 bases from V and 2 bases from J, the junction contained 10 bases not matched to a gene. This clonotype was sampled from a man between 65 and 79 years old with active or convalescent COVID-19. Sequenced material: peripheral blood. The chain employs TRBV6-2 or TRBV6-3 and TRBJ2-7; 13 nucleotides agree with TRBD2. The CDR3 bases are TGTGCCAGCAGTTACTCGTTCGGACTAGCGGGAGTCGGCGCCTACGAGCAGTACTTC. This sequence encodes CASSYSFGLAGVGAYEQYF.